This record covers a single T cell receptor beta chain. Its antigen is unknown. One junction end does not reproduce the germline sequence, and a read error may be involved. The data derive from a study of molecular identifiers for immune sequencing clone quantification. Regarding the study as a whole: Shared barcodes on identical TCR molecules could underestimate the sizes of highly expanded clones.

With listed TCR primers and previously described methods, bulk TCR libraries were prepared. TCRdb itself ran the PCR reads through MiXCR, one entry per CDR3 protein. Of about 640,000 distinct CDR3 sequences listed, just under 20% are singletons. Germline V gene lookup returns CDR1 SGHRS and CDR2 YFSETQ. CDR3 length: 10 amino acids. This receptor was identified in a human donor in good health. Some libraries in this study had Jurkat cell RNA spiked in. The sample consisted of naive CD8+ T cells from blood, with Jurkat cell RNA spiked in. Subset meaning: FACS-sorted CD8+CD4-CCR7+CD45RA+ naive T cells. The rearrangement links TRBV5-1 to TRBJ2-1, with D unresolved. The CDR3 sequence is CASSFSEQSF. The CDR3, as DNA: TGCGCCAGCAGCTTTAGTGAGCAGTCCTTC.